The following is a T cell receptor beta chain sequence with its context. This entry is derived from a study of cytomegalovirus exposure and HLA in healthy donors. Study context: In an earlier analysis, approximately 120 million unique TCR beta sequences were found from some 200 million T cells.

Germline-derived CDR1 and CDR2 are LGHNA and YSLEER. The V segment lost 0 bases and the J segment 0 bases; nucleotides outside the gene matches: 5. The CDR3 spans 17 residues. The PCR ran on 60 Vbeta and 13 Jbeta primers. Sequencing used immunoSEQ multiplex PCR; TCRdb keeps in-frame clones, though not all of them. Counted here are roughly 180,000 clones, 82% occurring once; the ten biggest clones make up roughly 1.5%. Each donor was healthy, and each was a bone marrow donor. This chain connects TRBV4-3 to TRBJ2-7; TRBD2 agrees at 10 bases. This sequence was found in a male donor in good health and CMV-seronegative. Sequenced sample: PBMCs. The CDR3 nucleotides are TGCGCCAGCAGCCAAGATCTGGGGACTAGCGTCTCCTACGAGCAGTACTTC. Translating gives CASSQDLGTSVSYEQYF.